A selection of T cell receptor beta chains follows, all from one sample in a study of OX40 agonist ivuxolimab in advanced cancers. Assay: immunoSEQ multiplex PCR; the TCRdb copy retains only in-frame clones and omits some. The data contain roughly 55,000 clones, 80% of them singletons. The specimen comprised CD4+ or CD8+ T cells sorted from blood, sampled in a trial of the OX40 agonist ivuxolimab. Receptors originate from an adult with an advanced solid tumor such as melanoma, head and neck, liver or kidney cancer. Each CDR3 is given with its conserved first and last residue. D genes are given only for firm matches. Clone size, where shown, is once, few, many, or a class for clones that have expanded.

D gene,J gene,V gene,clone size,CDR3 DNA,CDR3 protein
-,TRBJ1-5,TRBV18,-,TGTGCCAGCTCACCAGCGGGGAATAGCAATCAGCCCCAGCATTTT,CASSPAGNSNQPQHF
-,TRBJ1-2,TRBV28,-,TGTGCCAGCAGTTTTAAGCCCGTTAACTATGGCTACACCTTC,CASSFKPVNYGYTF
TRBD2,TRBJ2-7,TRBV5-4,-,TGTGCCAGCAGCTTGGCCGCGGCTAGCGGCCTCTACGAGCAGTACTTC,CASSLAAASGLYEQYF
-,TRBJ2-7,TRBV30,-,TGTGCCTGGAGTCGTATTTCCTACGAGCAGTACTTC,CAWSRISYEQYF
-,TRBJ1-1,TRBV11-2,-,TGTGCCAGCAGCTACCTAGCAGGGAGGGACACTGAAGCTTTCTTT,CASSYLAGRDTEAFF
-,TRBJ2-6,TRBV4-3,-,TGCGCCAGCAGCCAAGATCCCCAGAGCTCTGGGGCCAACGTCCTGACTTTC,CASSQDPQSSGANVLTF
-,TRBJ2-3,TRBV9,once,TGTGCCAGCAGCGCCAGGGGGGGAGGGACCACAGATACGCAGTATTTT,CASSARGGGTTDTQYF
-,TRBJ2-2,TRBV7-2,-,TGTGCCAGCAGCGACCGGGGAACCGGGGAGCTGTTTTTT,CASSDRGTGELFF
-,TRBJ1-2,TRBV10-1,few,TGCGCCAGCAGCCGCTCTGGGGCCGAAGACAATGGCTACACCTTC,CASSRSGAEDNGYTF
-,TRBJ1-2,TRBV6-5,-,TGTGCCAGCAGCATGGGTAGGGGCGAAGACTATGGCTACACCTTC,CASSMGRGEDYGYTF
TRBD1,TRBJ1-5,TRBV15,-,TGTGCCACCAGGGGGGGACAGATTAGCAATCAGCCCCAGCATTTT,CATRGGQISNQPQHF
-,TRBJ2-2,TRBV7-9,-,TGTGCCAGCAGCTCCGGGACCGCCACCGGGGAGCTGTTTTTT,CASSSGTATGELFF
-,TRBJ2-7,TRBV29-1,-,TGCAGCGTTCCAGGCTCTCCCTACGAGCAGTACTTC,CSVPGSPYEQYF
-,TRBJ1-1,TRBV10-1,few,TGCGCCAGCAGTGAACAGCTGAACACTGAAGCTTTCTTT,CASSEQLNTEAFF
TRBD1,TRBJ2-3,TRBV12-5,-,TGTGCTAGTGGTTTGGGGCAGGGGGGCACAGATACGCAGTATTTT,CASGLGQGGTDTQYF
-,TRBJ1-2,TRBV28,once,TGTGCCAGCAGTTTCAAGGGGCTCTATGGCTACACCTTC,CASSFKGLYGYTF
-,TRBJ2-3,TRBV29-1,-,TGCAGCGTTGAAGGGGGCGGGAGCACAGATACGCAGTATTTT,CSVEGGGSTDTQYF
-,TRBJ1-4,TRBV6-1,-,TGTGCCAGCAGTGAGGCGCGGGTTCTAAGGGAAAAACTGTTTTTT,CASSEARVLREKLFF
-,TRBJ1-2,TRBV19,-,TGTGCCAGTAGTATACCCTGGACTGCGAACTATGGCTACACCTTC,CASSIPWTANYGYTF
-,TRBJ2-7,TRBV15,few,TGTGCCACCAGCAGAGATTTAGGGGATTCCGAGCAGTACTTC,CATSRDLGDSEQYF